A selection of T cell receptor beta chains follows, all from one sample in a study of CD8 T cells in ankylosing spondylitis. TCRdb reprocessed the 5' RACE reads via MiXCR and lists one record per CDR3 protein. This sample has fewer than 250,000 distinct CDR3 sequences, with over 9.5% found just once. Sequenced input: blood, either unsorted or a sorted T cell fraction (not recorded which). The receptors shown here come from a male donor with ankylosing spondylitis or in good health (not recorded which). Each CDR3 is given with its conserved first and last residue. A D gene is named only where the DNA matches it firmly. Size is omitted from some rows. Given values are once, few, many or a class for expanded clones.

TRBJ2-7 many - TRBV20-1 TGCAGTGCTAGAGATCCAGGGAGGAGCTCCTACGAGCAGTACTTC CSARDPGRSSYEQYF
TRBJ1-5 many - TRBV6-1 TGTGCCAGCCGGTCCGGGACAATCCATCAGCCCCAGCATTTT CASRSGTIHQPQHF
TRBJ2-2 many - TRBV4-1 TGCGCCAGCAGCCAAGACCCCCGGGGCGGGGAGCTGTTTTTT CASSQDPRGGELFF
TRBJ2-7 few - TRBV7-2 TGTGCCAGCAGCTTAGCGCGGCGGGTGGCCGAGCAGTACTTC CASSLARRVAEQYF
TRBJ2-7 - - TRBV7-9 TGTGCCAGCACCCACCGGCAGGGGCCGCGCGAGCAGTACTTC CASTHRQGPREQYF
TRBJ2-3 many - TRBV9 TGTGCCAGCAGCGTCGGACATCCCTCCACAGATACGCAGTATTTT CASSVGHPSTDTQYF
TRBJ1-1 many TRBD1 TRBV10-3 TGTGCCATCAGCCTCCCAGGGGGTGAAGCTTTCTTT CAISLPGGEAFF
TRBJ2-5 many - TRBV6-1 TGTGCCAGCAGATGGACAAGTCAAGAGACCCAGTACTTC CASRWTSQETQYF
TRBJ2-3 many - TRBV5-1 TGCGCCAGCAGCTTTTCTGACAGAATCACAGATACGCAGTATTTT CASSFSDRITDTQYF
TRBJ2-3 many - TRBV19 TGTGCCAGTAGTATTGGGGAAGGCGTTCAAAGGCCAGATACGCAGTATTTT CASSIGEGVQRPDTQYF
TRBJ2-6 - - TRBV20-1 TGCAGTGCTAGAGCCCCAGCGGGCTCTGGGGCCAACGTCCTGACTTTC CSARAPAGSGANVLTF
TRBJ2-7 many - TRBV3-1 TGTGCCAGCGAGGGGCCCTACTACGAGCAGTACTTC CASEGPYYEQYF
TRBJ1-1 many - TRBV27 TGTGCCAGCAGTTTAGACATTAACATGAACACTGAAGCTTTCTTT CASSLDINMNTEAFF
TRBJ1-4 many - TRBV5-1 TGCGCCAGCAGCTTAGGCGCCACTAATGAAAAACTGTTTTTT CASSLGATNEKLFF
TRBJ2-5 many - TRBV27 TGTGCCAGCAGTTTACTGAGCCAAGAGACCCAGTACTTC CASSLLSQETQYF
TRBJ1-1 few TRBD1 TRBV5-5 TGTGCCAGCACCCCCCAGACAGGGCGGACTGAAGCTTTCTTT CASTPQTGRTEAFF
TRBJ1-1 many - TRBV27 TGTGCCAGCAGTTCCTACCTCCCCGGACGGCTGAACACTGAAGCTTTCTTT CASSSYLPGRLNTEAFF
TRBJ2-1 many - TRBV3-1 TGTGCCAGCAGCCAACGTGGGTCCTACGATGAGCAGTTCTTC CASSQRGSYDEQFF
TRBJ1-2 - TRBD1 TRBV28 TGTGCCAGCACCGCCGGGACAGGGCCCGACGGCTACACCTTC CASTAGTGPDGYTF
TRBJ2-2 many TRBD2 TRBV5-5 TGTGCCAGCAGCTACACCGGGACTAGAACCGGGGAGCTGTTTTTT CASSYTGTRTGELFF
TRBJ2-6 many - TRBV12-3/TRBV12-4 TGTGCCAGCAGTTTACGCACCTCTGGGGCCAACGTCCTGACTTTC CASSLRTSGANVLTF
TRBJ1-2 many - TRBV10-3 TGTGCCATCAGTGAGTCGACGGGGGAGAGCTACACCTTC CAISESTGESYTF
TRBJ2-7 few - TRBV4-2 TGTGCCAGCAGCCAAGAGGTGCCCCGGGCAGCTCTTTCCTACGAGCAGTACTTC CASSQEVPRAALSYEQYF
TRBJ1-3 - TRBD1 TRBV7-2 TGTGCCAGCAGCCTAACGACAGGGTCTGGAAACACCATATATTTT CASSLTTGSGNTIYF
TRBJ2-5 many - TRBV5-1 TGCGCCAGCAGCCTACATCCGGAGACCCAGTACTTC CASSLHPETQYF
TRBJ1-1 - - TRBV5-1 TGCGCCAGCAGCTTGGCTCCAGGGCCCGTTGGGGGCACTGAAGCTTTCTTT CASSLAPGPVGGTEAFF
TRBJ1-2 - TRBD1 TRBV12-3/TRBV12-4 TGTGCCAGCTACCGGGACAGGGCTGCCTATGGCTACACCTTC CASYRDRAAYGYTF
TRBJ2-7 - TRBD1 TRBV5-4 TGTGCCAGCAGTTCCGGGACAGGGGTACGGGAGCAGTACTTC CASSSGTGVREQYF
TRBJ2-7 many - TRBV25-1 TGTGCCAGCAGTGAAGAGGGACGGAAGAGCTCCTACGAGCAGTACTTC CASSEEGRKSSYEQYF
TRBJ2-2 many - TRBV12-3/TRBV12-4 TGTGCCAGCACTATAGGGCGGTACACCGGGGAGCTGTTTTTT CASTIGRYTGELFF
TRBJ1-1 many - TRBV12-3/TRBV12-4 TGTGCCAGCGCATGGAGGGGGGGCACTGAAGCTTTCTTT CASAWRGGTEAFF
TRBJ2-3 - - TRBV6-2/TRBV6-3 TGTGCCAGCAGTTACAGTACCGGGATTGGCACAGATACGCAGTATTTT CASSYSTGIGTDTQYF
TRBJ1-6 - - TRBV7-2 TGTGCCAGCAGCTTAGAAGGGGTAGGCTCACCCCTCCACTTT CASSLEGVGSPLHF